What follows is one T cell receptor (beta chain) and its context. Its antigen is undetermined. The sample comes from a study of a mutant IDH1 vaccine in newly diagnosed glioma. The time point: week 5, during vaccination. Vaccination used 300 ug of mutant IDH1 20-mer peptide per dose, with topical imiquimod. Each of the donors came in with new WHO grade 3 or 4 astrocytomas that were IDH1-mutant and ATRX-lost. Profiled with immunoSEQ multiplex PCR; TCRdb holds only in-frame clones, not every one. The table shows roughly 30,000 clones, with about 86% occurring only once. The CDR3 runs 15 residues. Trimming took off 2 bases at V and 5 bases at J, with 13 bases between the two ends. Germline values: CDR1 LNHDA, CDR2 SQIVND (reference sequence).

The sequence was obtained from a man under 40 with glioma. The material sequenced was PBMCs, taken from a glioma patient whose treatment included an IDH1 peptide vaccine. The genes are TRBV19 and TRBJ1-5; D is unresolved. The chain's CDR3 is CASSILGQSDQPQHF. CDR3 bases: TGTGCCAGTAGTATATTAGGGCAGAGTGATCAGCCCCAGCATTTT.